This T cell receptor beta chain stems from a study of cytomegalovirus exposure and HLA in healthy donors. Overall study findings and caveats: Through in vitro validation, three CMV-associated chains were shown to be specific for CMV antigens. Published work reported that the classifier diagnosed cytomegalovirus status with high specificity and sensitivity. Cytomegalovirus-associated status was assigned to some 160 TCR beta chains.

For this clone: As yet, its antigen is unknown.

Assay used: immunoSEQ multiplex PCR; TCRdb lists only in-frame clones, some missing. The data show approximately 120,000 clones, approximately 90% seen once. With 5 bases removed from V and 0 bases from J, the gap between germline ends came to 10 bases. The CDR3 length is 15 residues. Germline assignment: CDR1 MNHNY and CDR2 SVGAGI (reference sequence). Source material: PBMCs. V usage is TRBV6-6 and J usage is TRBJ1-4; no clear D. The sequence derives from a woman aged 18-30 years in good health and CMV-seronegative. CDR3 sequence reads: CASSRNSATNEKLFF. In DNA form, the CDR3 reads TGTGCCAGCAGTCGCAACAGTGCAACTAATGAAAAACTGTTTTTT.